The present T cell receptor beta chain was sequenced within a study of shared clonotypes between healthy human individuals. Trimming removed 8 bases at V and 5 bases at J, with 12 bases between. The CDR3 has 13 amino acids. Germline V gives CDR1 MDHEN, CDR2 SYDVKM. The table came from immunoSEQ multiplex PCR; TCRdb's copy has only in-frame clones and leaves some out. The sample includes about 1 million clones, approximately 72% seen only once; the top ten take 1.2% to 1.5%. This clonotype was obtained from a man between 18 and 35 years old in good health. The J gene is TRBJ1-4, the V gene TRBV28; D gene unclear. The sample taken for sequencing was memory CD4+ T cells sorted from blood. Subset in this sample: CD45RA-negative fraction. CDR3 sequence: CASAVGQNEKLFF. The CDR3 coding sequence is TGTGCCAGCGCAGTGGGCCAGAATGAAAAACTGTTTTTT.